This TCR beta chain was profiled in a study of T cell changes during pregnancy in multiple sclerosis. There are 15 residues in the CDR3. Germline CDR1 and CDR2: MDHEN and SYDVKM. V lost 5 bases and J 8 bases, leaving 21 bases between the germline ends. TCRdb keeps only in-frame clones here, not all; method: immunoSEQ multiplex PCR. The sample has roughly 65,000 clones, around 91% seen once. The chain employs TRBV28 and TRBJ1-2; D is undetermined. The sequences come from peripheral blood, collected in the third trimester of pregnancy. The TCR sequence derives from a female donor in good health, enrolled as a control in a pregnancy study. CDR3 loop: CASSSTATARGGYTF. The CDR3 DNA sequence: TGTGCCAGCAGTAGTACAGCTACAGCCCGAGGGGGCTACACCTTC.